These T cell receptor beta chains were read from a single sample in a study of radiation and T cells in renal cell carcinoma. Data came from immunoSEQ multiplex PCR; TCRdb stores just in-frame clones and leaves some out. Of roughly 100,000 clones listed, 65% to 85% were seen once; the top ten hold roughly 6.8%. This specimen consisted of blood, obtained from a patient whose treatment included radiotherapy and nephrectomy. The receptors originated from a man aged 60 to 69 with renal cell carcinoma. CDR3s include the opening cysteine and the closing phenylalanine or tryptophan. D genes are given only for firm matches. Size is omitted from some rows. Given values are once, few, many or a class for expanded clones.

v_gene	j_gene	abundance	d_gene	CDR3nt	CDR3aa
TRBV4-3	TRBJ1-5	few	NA	TGCGCCAGCAGCCAAGACCTAGGGACATTAAATCAGCCCCAGCATTTT	CASSQDLGTLNQPQHF
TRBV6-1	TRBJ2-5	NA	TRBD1	TGTGCCAGCAGTGAATTAGGGGGCGACGAGACCCAGTACTTC	CASSELGGDETQYF
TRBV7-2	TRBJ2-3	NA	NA	TGTGCCAGCAGCTTAGACGGTGTCCGCACAGATACGCAGTATTTT	CASSLDGVRTDTQYF
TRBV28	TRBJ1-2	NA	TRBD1	TGTGCCAGCAGTTTAGACAGGGGGCTTGCTTATGGCTACACCTTC	CASSLDRGLAYGYTF
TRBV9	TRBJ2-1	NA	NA	TGTGCCAGCGCGTTGGGGGAGAAGAATGAGCAGTTCTTC	CASALGEKNEQFF
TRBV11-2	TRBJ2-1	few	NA	TGTGCCAGCAGCGGGAGTATCAGCTCCTACAATGAGCAGTTCTTC	CASSGSISSYNEQFF
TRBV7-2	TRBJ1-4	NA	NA	TGTGCCAGCAGCTTGAACAGGGTAGTCGATCGAAGGAACGAAAAACTGTTTTTT	CASSLNRVVDRRNEKLFF
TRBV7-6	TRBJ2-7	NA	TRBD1	TGTGCCAGCAGCTTAGTCAGACAGGGAGAGCAGTACTTC	CASSLVRQGEQYF
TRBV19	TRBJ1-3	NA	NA	TGTGCCAGTAGTATAGATCGGGCAGTTGGAAACACCATATATTTT	CASSIDRAVGNTIYF
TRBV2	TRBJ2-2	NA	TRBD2	TGTGCCAGCAGCGCTAGCGGGAGGGCCGTAGTCACCGGGGAGCTGTTTTTT	CASSASGRAVVTGELFF
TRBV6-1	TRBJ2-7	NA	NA	TGTGCCAGCAGTGTGGGCCCTACCTACGAGCAGTACTTC	CASSVGPTYEQYF
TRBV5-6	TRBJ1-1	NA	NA	TGTGCCAGCAGCCAGAGTAGAGGTACTGAAGCTTTCTTT	CASSQSRGTEAFF
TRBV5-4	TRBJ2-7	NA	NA	TGTGCCAGCAGCCCGCGGGACTTCCCCTACGAGCAGTACTTC	CASSPRDFPYEQYF
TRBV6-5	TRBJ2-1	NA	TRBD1	TGTGCCAGCAGGACAGGGGTTGAGAATGAGCAGTTCTTC	CASRTGVENEQFF
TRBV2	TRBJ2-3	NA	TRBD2	TGTGCCAGCAGTGAGATAGCGGGAGGGCCTGGCACAGATACGCAGTATTTT	CASSEIAGGPGTDTQYF
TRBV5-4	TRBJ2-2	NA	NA	TGTGCCAGCAGCCTTACCGTAGACACCGGGGAGCTGTTTTTT	CASSLTVDTGELFF
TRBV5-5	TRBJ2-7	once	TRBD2	TGTGCCAGCAGCTTGGGACTAGCGGGAGCCTACGAGCAGTACTTC	CASSLGLAGAYEQYF
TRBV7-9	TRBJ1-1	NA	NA	TGTGCCAGCAGCTACCGTACAGGGATGAACACTGAAGCTTTCTTT	CASSYRTGMNTEAFF